This passage covers 7 T cell receptor beta chains from one sample sequenced in a study of shared clonotypes between healthy human individuals. Profiled with immunoSEQ multiplex PCR; TCRdb holds only in-frame clones, not every one. This sample has hundreds of thousands of clones, with roughly 79% found just once. The specimen was PBMCs. All receptors derive from a woman between 35 and 50 years old in good health. Some clones in this sample may be carry-over from other donors' samples.

This chain links TRBV6-5 with TRBJ2-1, with D possibly TRBD2 on 6 matching bases. V was trimmed by 7 bases and J by 3 bases, leaving 10 bases between them. CDR1 MNHEY and CDR2 SVGAGI come from the germline V gene. The CDR3 is 13 residues long. In DNA, the CDR3 is TGTGCCAGCACCGGGCGGGGCTACAATGAGCAGTTCTTC. Residues: CASTGRGYNEQFF.

The chain has TRBV5-4 and TRBJ2-3; 8 bases match TRBD1. V was pared by 4 bases and J by 2 bases, with 6 bases of the junction left unmatched. The CDR3 length is 15 residues. Germline CDR1 SGHNT, CDR2 YYREEE (reference sequence). CDR3 nucleotides: TGTGCCAGCAGCCCGGGGACAGGCCTCACAGATACGCAGTATTTT. This encodes CASSPGTGLTDTQYF.

To note about this clone: Other nucleotide sequences in the sample specify the same CDR3. This chain joins TRBV19 and TRBJ1-1, with D unresolved. The CDR3 has 13 amino acids. Looked up from germline, CDR1 is LNHDA and CDR2 is SQIVND (reference sequence). V was pared by 3 bases and J by 1 base, with 6 bases between. CDR3 coding DNA: TGTGCCAGTAGTATCCTGACGAACACTGAAGCTTTCTTT. Its protein is CASSILTNTEAFF.

Note on this clone: This likely reflects a read error, since a far larger clone is one base away. Other nucleotide sequences in the sample specify the same CDR3. The V call is TRBV30, the J call TRBJ2-2; D is possibly TRBD1 (6 bases). The CDR3 runs 12 residues. Germline lookup yields CDR1 GTSNPN and CDR2 SVGIG (reference sequence). The CDR3, as DNA: TGTGCCTGGTCGTGGGACACAGGGGAGCTGTTTTTT. Translating gives CAWSWDTGELFF.

The CDR3 sequence is CAWSVGLGPGTEAFF. The DNA of the CDR3 is TGTGCCTGGAGTGTAGGGCTGGGGCCGGGGACTGAAGCTTTCTTT. The chain links TRBV30 to TRBJ1-1; D may be TRBD1 (5 bases). This CDR3 contains 15 residues. The germline V gene encodes CDR1 GTSNPN and CDR2 SVGIG (reference sequence). Trimming cost V 0 bases and J 5 bases, with 16 bases left between them.

The V call is TRBV28, the J call TRBJ1-5; no clear D gene. The CDR3 consists of 14 residues. Trimming stripped 8 bases from V and 6 bases from J, with 17 bases between. CDR1 is MDHEN and CDR2 is SYDVKM in the germline V gene. The CDR3 nucleotides read TGTGCCAGCCGGGCGGGGATCTCTCGTCAGCCCCAGCATTTT. Protein: CASRAGISRQPQHF.

CDR3 region: CAWSTTGDGPQHF. The CDR3 DNA follows: TGTGCCTGGAGCACAACAGGGGATGGGCCCCAGCATTTT. V usage is TRBV30 and J usage is TRBJ1-5; TRBD1 aligns across 7 bases. V gave up 3 bases and J gave up 9 bases; unmatched junction bases: 8. The V gene's germline CDR1 is GTSNPN and CDR2 SVGIG (reference sequence). CDR3 length: 13 residues.